These 5 T cell receptor beta chains originate from one sample sequenced in a study of T cell responses to AZD1222 COVID-19 vaccine. The data were produced by immunoSEQ multiplex PCR, yet TCRdb's version contains in-frame clones alone and is incomplete. This table holds about 140,000 clones, 88% found once. Here the sequenced sample was peripheral blood, taken 28 days after the second AZD1222 dose. The receptors stem from an adult who received the AZD1222 COVID-19 vaccine.

J is TRBJ2-7 and V is TRBV5-1, with D unresolved. CDR3 length equals 15 residues. The V gene's germline CDR1 is SGHRS and CDR2 YFSETQ. The germline V and J ends were trimmed by 3 bases and 5 bases, with 18 bases remaining between them. CDR3 in amino acids: CASSSYLEGVDEQYF. The CDR3 DNA reads TGCGCCAGCAGCTCCTATCTAGAAGGTGTGGACGAGCAGTACTTC. The full variable domain, completed using reference TRBV5-1 and TRBJ2-7, is KAGVTQTPRYLIKTRGQQVTLSCSPISGHRSVSWYQQTPGQGLQFLFEYFSETQRNKGNFPGRFSGRQFSNSRSEMNVSTLELGDSALYLCASSSYLEGVDEQYFGPGTRLTVT.

This rearrangement joins TRBV28 to TRBJ2-1; 8 bases match TRBD2. Per the germline V gene, CDR1 is MDHEN and CDR2 is SYDVKM. The CDR3 has 15 amino acids. After removal of 6 bases from V and 0 bases from J, the junction contained 4 bases not matched to a gene. The CDR3 reads CASSRSGNSYNEQFF. Here the CDR3 DNA reads TGTGCCAGCAGCCGTAGCGGGAACTCCTACAATGAGCAGTTCTTC.

The chain employs TRBV7-3 and TRBJ2-3; 9 nucleotides line up with TRBD1. Germline CDR1 is SGHTA and CDR2 is FQGTGA. The CDR3 spans 15 residues. V lost 5 bases, J lost 6 bases, and 9 bases stayed unmatched. The CDR3 DNA sequence: TGTGCCAGCAGCAACCCGGGACAGGGTGAGGATACGCAGTATTTT. This sequence encodes CASSNPGQGEDTQYF.

The chain employs TRBV30 and TRBJ1-6; 10 positions match TRBD1. The CDR3 is 14 residues long. The germline CDR1 and CDR2 sequences are GTSNPN and SVGIG (reference sequence). V gave up 4 bases and J gave up 6 bases; unmatched junction bases: 3. The CDR3 DNA reads as TGTGCCTGGAACCGGGACAGGGGTAATTCACCCCTCCACTTT. Amino acid sequence: CAWNRDRGNSPLHF.

The chain couples TRBV4-3 to TRBJ2-5, with D unresolved. The germline V gene encodes CDR1 LGHNA and CDR2 YSLEER. The CDR3 length is 15 residues. Trimming pared 0 bases from V and 3 bases from J, leaving 11 bases between. The CDR3 protein is CASSQDFRIEETQYF. The CDR3 nucleotides read TGCGCCAGCAGCCAAGATTTCCGGATAGAAGAGACCCAGTACTTC.